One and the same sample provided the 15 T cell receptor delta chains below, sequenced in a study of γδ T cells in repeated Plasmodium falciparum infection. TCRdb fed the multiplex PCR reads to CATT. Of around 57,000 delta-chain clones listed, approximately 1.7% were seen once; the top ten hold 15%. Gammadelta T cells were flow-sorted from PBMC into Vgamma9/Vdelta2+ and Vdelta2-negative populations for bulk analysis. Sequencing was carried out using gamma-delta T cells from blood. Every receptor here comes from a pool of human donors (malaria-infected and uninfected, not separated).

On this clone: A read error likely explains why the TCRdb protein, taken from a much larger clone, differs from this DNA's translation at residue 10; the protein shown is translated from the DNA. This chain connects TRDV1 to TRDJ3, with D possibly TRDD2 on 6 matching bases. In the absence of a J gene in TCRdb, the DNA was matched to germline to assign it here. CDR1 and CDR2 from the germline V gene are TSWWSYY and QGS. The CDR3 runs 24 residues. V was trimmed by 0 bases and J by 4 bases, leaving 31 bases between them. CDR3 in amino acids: CALGELGSSKLLQPFLWDTRQMFF. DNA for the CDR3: TGTGCTCTTGGGGAACTAGGTTCCTCCAAATTACTGCAACCTTTCCTATGGGACACCCGACAGATGTTTTTC.

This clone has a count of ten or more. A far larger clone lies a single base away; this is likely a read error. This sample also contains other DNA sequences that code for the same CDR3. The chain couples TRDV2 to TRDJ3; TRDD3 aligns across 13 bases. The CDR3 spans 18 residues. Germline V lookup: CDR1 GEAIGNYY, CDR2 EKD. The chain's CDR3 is CACDLLGDTHWDTRQMFF. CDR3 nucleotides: TGCGCCTGTGACCTACTGGGGGATACGCATTGGGACACCCGACAGATGTTTTTC.

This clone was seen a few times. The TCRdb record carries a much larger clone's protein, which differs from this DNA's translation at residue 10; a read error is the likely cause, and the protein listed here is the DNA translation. CDR3 sequence reads: CALGEFIQSGPGGYFKVEPFPNVADKLIF. CDR3 DNA sequence: TGTGCTCTTGGGGAATTCATACAGTCCGGGCCTGGGGGATACTTCAAGGTCGAACCATTCCCTAATGTGGCCGATAAACTCATCTTT. The genes are TRDV1 and TRDJ1, with TRDD3 matching over 11 bases. As TCRdb names no J gene, one was assigned here on the basis of a DNA match to germline. The junction had 44 bases not matched to a gene; V was cut back by 2 bases and J by 3 bases. Germline V lookup: CDR1 TSWWSYY, CDR2 QGS. This CDR3 is built from 29 residues.

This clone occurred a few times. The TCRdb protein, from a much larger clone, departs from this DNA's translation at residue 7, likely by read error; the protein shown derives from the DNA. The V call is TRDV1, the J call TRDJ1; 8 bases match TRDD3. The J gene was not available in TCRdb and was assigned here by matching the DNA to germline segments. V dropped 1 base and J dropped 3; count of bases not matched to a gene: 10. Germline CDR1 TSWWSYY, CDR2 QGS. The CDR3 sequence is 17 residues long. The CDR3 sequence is CALGERGGMGIPDKLIF. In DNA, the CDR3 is TGTGCTCTTGGGGAACGAGGGGGAATGGGGATACCCGATAAACTCATCTTT.

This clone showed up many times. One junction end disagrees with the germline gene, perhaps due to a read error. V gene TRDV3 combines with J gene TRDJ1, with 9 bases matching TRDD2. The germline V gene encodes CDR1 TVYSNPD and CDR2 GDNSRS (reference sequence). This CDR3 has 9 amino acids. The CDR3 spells CALGSFLHF. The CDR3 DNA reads TGTGCCTTGGGATCCTTCCTACACTTT.

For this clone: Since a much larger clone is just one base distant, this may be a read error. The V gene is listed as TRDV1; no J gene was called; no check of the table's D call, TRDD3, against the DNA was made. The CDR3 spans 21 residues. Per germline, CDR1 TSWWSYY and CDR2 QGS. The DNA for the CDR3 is TGTGCTCTCGGGGAACTACTTCCTAGGATCTACTGGGGGATACGACCCGATAAACTCACCTTT. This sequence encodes CALGELLPRIYWGIRPDKLTF.

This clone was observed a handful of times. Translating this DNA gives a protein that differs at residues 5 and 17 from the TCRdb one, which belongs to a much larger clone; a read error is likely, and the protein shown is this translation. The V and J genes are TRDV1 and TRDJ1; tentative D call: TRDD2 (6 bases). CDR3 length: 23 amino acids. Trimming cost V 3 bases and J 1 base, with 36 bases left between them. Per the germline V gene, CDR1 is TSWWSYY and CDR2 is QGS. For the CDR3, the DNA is TGTGCTCTTGGGGATCTAGGATTCTTCCTGCCCAGGTCTCGGGGACGATCCACCGATAAACTCATCTTT. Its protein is CALGDLGFFLPRSRGRSTDKLIF.

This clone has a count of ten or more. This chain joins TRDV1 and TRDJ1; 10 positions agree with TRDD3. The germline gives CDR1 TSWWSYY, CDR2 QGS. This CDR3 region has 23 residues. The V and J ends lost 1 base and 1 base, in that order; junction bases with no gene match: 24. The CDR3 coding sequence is TGTGCTCTTGGGGAACCTAACGCTTCCCGGAGATTCTTCTACTGGGGGATCACCGATAAACTCATCTTT. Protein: CALGEPNASRRFFYWGITDKLIF.

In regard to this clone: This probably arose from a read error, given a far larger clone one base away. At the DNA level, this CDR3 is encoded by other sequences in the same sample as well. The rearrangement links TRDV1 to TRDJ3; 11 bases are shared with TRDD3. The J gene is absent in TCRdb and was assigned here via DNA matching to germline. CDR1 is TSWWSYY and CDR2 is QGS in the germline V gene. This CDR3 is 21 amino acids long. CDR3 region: CALGELPTGWGIRWDTRQMFF. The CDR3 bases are TGTGCCCTTGGGGAACTACCTACAGGGTGGGGGATACGATGGGACACCCGACAGATGTTTTTC.

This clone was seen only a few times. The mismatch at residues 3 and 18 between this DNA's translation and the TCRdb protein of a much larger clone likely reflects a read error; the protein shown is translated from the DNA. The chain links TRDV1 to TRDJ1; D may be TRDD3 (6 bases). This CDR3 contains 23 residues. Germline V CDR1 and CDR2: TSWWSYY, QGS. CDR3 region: CAIGELGSMVGHHSPWGRDKLIF. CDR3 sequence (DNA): TGTGCTATTGGGGAACTAGGCTCTATGGTTGGACACCACTCTCCCTGGGGACGGGATAAACTCATCTTT.

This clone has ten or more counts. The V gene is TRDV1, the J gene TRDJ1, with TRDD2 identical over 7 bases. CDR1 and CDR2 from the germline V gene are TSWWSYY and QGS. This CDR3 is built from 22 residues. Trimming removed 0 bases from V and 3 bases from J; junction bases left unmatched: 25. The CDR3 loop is CALGELDASYNKGLAGADKLIF. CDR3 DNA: TGTGCTCTTGGGGAACTCGATGCTTCCTATAATAAGGGACTGGCGGGCGCCGATAAACTCATCTTT.

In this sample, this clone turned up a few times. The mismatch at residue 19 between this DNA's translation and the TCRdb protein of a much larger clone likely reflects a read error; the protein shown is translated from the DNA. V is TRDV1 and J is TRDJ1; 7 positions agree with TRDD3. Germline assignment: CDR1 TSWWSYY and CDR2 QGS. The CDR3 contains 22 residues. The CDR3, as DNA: TGTGCTCTTGGGGAAGTGGTGACGTCCTGGGGATATTGGGAAAGCGTCACCGATAGACTCATCTTT. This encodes CALGEVVTSWGYWESVTDRLIF.

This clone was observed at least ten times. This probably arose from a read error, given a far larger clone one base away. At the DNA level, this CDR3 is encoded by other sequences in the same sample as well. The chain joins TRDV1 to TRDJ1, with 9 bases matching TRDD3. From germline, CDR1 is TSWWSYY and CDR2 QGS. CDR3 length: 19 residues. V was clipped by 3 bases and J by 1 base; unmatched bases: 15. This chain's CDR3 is CALGERITRGIPPTDKLIF. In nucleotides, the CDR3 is TGTGCTCTTGGGGAGAGGATCACTAGGGGGATACCGCCCACCGATAAACTCATCTTT.

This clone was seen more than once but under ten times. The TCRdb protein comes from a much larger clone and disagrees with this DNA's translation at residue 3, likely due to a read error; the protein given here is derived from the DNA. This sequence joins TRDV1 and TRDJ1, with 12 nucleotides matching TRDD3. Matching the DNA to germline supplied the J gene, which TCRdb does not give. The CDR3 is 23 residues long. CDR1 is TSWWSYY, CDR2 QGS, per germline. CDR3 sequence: CAIGELKSLHRYWGIQGEDKLIF. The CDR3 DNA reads TGTGCTATTGGGGAACTAAAGTCCCTGCACCGGTACTGGGGGATACAGGGGGAGGATAAACTCATCTTT.

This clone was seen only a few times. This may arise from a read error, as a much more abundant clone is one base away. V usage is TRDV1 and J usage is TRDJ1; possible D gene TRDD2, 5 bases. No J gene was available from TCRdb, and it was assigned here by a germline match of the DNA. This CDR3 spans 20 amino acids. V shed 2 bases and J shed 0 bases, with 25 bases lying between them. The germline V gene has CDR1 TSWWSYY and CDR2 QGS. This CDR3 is CALGEVFSPIYSRYTDKLIF. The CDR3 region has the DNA TGTGCTCTTGGGGAAGTTTTTTCTCCTATATACTCTAGGTACACCGATAAACTCATCTTT.